Listed here are 25 T cell receptor beta chains from one sample, sequenced in a study of shared clonotypes between healthy human individuals (dated by TCRdb to about 2020). Library preparation used the immunoSEQ multiplex PCR assay. Here the immuneACCESS table is served through TCRdb, limited to in-frame sequences with V and J called. Missing clones are a known gap in these copies; in checked studies unresolved V genes cover under half, and the rest lacks a known reason. Here the sample has millions of clones; 90% to 95% occur a single time. Over 0.12% of the sample comes from the top ten. Sequenced sample: naive CD4+ T cells sorted from blood. The cell subset or site label here, explained by the study, means: CD45RA+ positively selected. The receptors originated from a man younger than 30 in good health.

The chain carries TRBV18 and TRBJ2-7, with 10 positions matching TRBD2. There are 14 residues in the CDR3. The trim removed 2 bases at V and 5 bases at J, leaving 3 bases unmatched. Germline lookup yields CDR1 KGHSH and CDR2 LQKENI. In DNA, the CDR3 is TGTGCCAGCTCACCAAATACTAGCGGGAACGAGCAGTACTTC. Encoded protein: CASSPNTSGNEQYF.

V and J are TRBV5-8 and TRBJ2-1; 9 bases line up with TRBD1. Germline loops: CDR1 SGHTS, CDR2 YDEGEE. The CDR3 loop spans 16 amino acids. The trim removed 0 bases at V and 8 bases at J, leaving 9 bases unmatched. In DNA, the CDR3 is TGTGCCAGCAGCTTGGCCCTGACAGGGGGAGGGGATGAGCAGTTCTTC. Translated: CASSLALTGGGDEQFF.

The chain employs TRBV5-4 and TRBJ2-6; TRBD1 matches 7 bases. The J segment lost 0 bases and the V segment lost 0 bases, leaving 3 bases of the junction unmatched. The germline CDR1 and CDR2 sequences are SGHNT and YYREEE (reference sequence). This CDR3 region has 17 residues. The CDR3 spells CASSLEGQSSGANVLTF. The CDR3 coding sequence is TGTGCCAGCAGCTTGGAGGGACAGAGCTCTGGGGCCAACGTCCTGACTTTC.

The chain joins TRBV11-2 to TRBJ1-1; a possible D gene is TRBD1 (5 bases). V gave up 7 bases and J gave up 1 base, with 19 bases separating them. CDR1 SGHAT and CDR2 FQNNGV come from the germline V gene. There are 16 residues in the CDR3. The CDR3: CASTPQKGMGNTEAFF. The DNA for the CDR3 is TGTGCCAGCACCCCACAGAAGGGGATGGGGAACACTGAAGCTTTCTTT. Full variable domain (remainder filled in from reference TRBV11-2 and TRBJ1-1): EAGVAQSPRYKIIEKRQSVAFWCNPISGHATLYWYQQILGQGPKLLIQFQNNGVVDDSQLPKDRFSAERLKGVDSTLKIQPAKLEDSAVYLCASTPQKGMGNTEAFFGQGTRLTVV.

The chain couples TRBV9 to TRBJ2-3, with 11 bases identical to TRBD2. Looked up from germline, CDR1 is SGDLS and CDR2 is YYNGEE. The CDR3 runs 16 residues. The V gene end was trimmed by 1 base and the J gene end by 7 bases; junction bases not matched to a gene: 8. The CDR3 DNA follows: TGTGCCAGCAGCGTATCCCCTAGCGGGGGGCAATATACGCAGTATTTT. This translates into CASSVSPSGGQYTQYF.

This chain joins TRBV5-8 and TRBJ2-7, with D unresolved. V was shortened by 0 bases and J by 4 bases, with 11 bases between the two germline ends. The CDR3 loop spans 14 amino acids. Germline assignment: CDR1 SGHTS and CDR2 YDEGEE. The CDR3 DNA follows: TGTGCCAGCAGCTTGGGTACAGTGTTTTACGAGCAGTACTTC. Translating gives CASSLGTVFYEQYF.

The chain uses TRBV5-5 and TRBJ2-2, with 10 bases lining up with TRBD2. This CDR3 is 16 amino acids long. CDR1 SGHKS and CDR2 YYEKEE come from the germline V gene (reference sequence). The J segment lost 4 bases and the V segment lost 5 bases, leaving 8 bases of the junction unmatched. CDR3 DNA: TGTGCCAGCAGTTCGACCGGGACTAGCGTCACCGGGGAGCTGTTTTTT. This sequence encodes CASSSTGTSVTGELFF.

This chain connects TRBV7-9 to TRBJ2-5, with no clear D. Germline CDR1 and CDR2: SEHNR and FQNEAQ (reference sequence). The CDR3 has 12 residues. The germline V and J ends were trimmed by 6 bases and 5 bases, with 10 bases remaining between them. CDR3 DNA sequence: TGTGCCAGCAGTTGGGTTCGGGAGACCCAGTACTTC. Translating gives CASSWVRETQYF.

Only one count was recorded for this clone. V is TRBV6-5 and J is TRBJ2-5; D gene unclear. Per the germline V gene, CDR1 is MNHEY and CDR2 is SVGAGI. Between the trimmed V and J ends, which lost 0 bases and 1 base, there was a span of 6 bases. There are 14 residues in the CDR3. The CDR3 nucleotides are TGTGCCAGCAGTTACTCGAGTGTCCAAGAGACCCAGTACTTC. It yields the protein CASSYSSVQETQYF.

The rearrangement joins TRBV7-9 to TRBJ1-2, with TRBD1 identical over 8 bases. Trimming cost V 1 base and J 5 bases; bases outside gene matches: 6. The CDR3 has 15 residues. The germline gives CDR1 SEHNR, CDR2 FQNEAQ (reference sequence). The CDR3 region is CASSLDAGGRYGYTF. CDR3 bases: TGTGCCAGCAGCTTAGATGCAGGGGGCAGGTATGGCTACACCTTC.

V gene TRBV28 combines with J gene TRBJ2-7; the D gene could be TRBD1 or TRBD2 (5 bases each). The CDR3 runs to 16 residues. Germline CDR1 and CDR2: MDHEN and SYDVKM. V was trimmed by 0 bases and J by 3 bases, leaving 15 bases between them. The CDR3 bases are TGTGCCAGCAGTTTATGGTCCGGGGCTACCCTCTACGAGCAGTACTTC. This gives the protein CASSLWSGATLYEQYF.

The gene calls are TRBV29-1 and TRBJ2-7; 8 nucleotides match TRBD2. The CDR3 length is 13 residues. Per the germline V gene, CDR1 is SQVTM and CDR2 is ANQGSEA. The trim removed 3 bases at V and 4 bases at J, leaving 5 bases unmatched. CDR3 sequence reads: CSVDAGGGYEQYF. CDR3 DNA: TGCAGCGTTGATGCGGGGGGTGGATACGAGCAGTACTTC.

In regard to this clone: The sample contains more than one DNA sequence encoding this CDR3. This sequence joins TRBV18 and TRBJ2-1, with unresolved D. V gave up 2 bases and J gave up 8 bases, with 7 bases separating them. This CDR3 comprises 12 residues. The germline CDR1 and CDR2 sequences are KGHSH and LQKENI. In DNA, the CDR3 is TGTGCCAGCTCACCAAGAGGCGATGAGCAGTTCTTC. This sequence encodes CASSPRGDEQFF.

The gene calls are TRBV30 and TRBJ2-3; the D gene is possibly TRBD2 (5 bases). This CDR3 region has 15 residues. In germline, CDR1 is GTSNPN, CDR2 SVGIG (reference sequence). V was clipped by 2 bases and J by 0 bases, with 12 bases between them. DNA of the CDR3: TGTGCCTGGAGTACACTCGGGGTGAGCACAGATACGCAGTATTTT. Encoded protein: CAWSTLGVSTDTQYF.

The chain is built from TRBV5-1 and TRBJ2-3, with D perhaps assigned TRBD1 or TRBD2 (5 bases each). This CDR3 spans 16 amino acids. Trimming shortened V by 4 bases and J by 2 bases, and 17 bases separated the two germline ends. Germline CDR1 reads SGHRS; CDR2 reads YFSETQ. The CDR3 sequence is CASSPRGGAVTDTQYF. For the CDR3, the DNA is TGCGCCAGCAGCCCGAGGGGCGGAGCGGTCACAGATACGCAGTATTTT. Together with reference TRBV5-1 and TRBJ2-3, the CDR3 gives the full variable domain: KAGVTQTPRYLIKTRGQQVTLSCSPISGHRSVSWYQQTPGQGLQFLFEYFSETQRNKGNFPGRFSGRQFSNSRSEMNVSTLELGDSALYLCASSPRGGAVTDTQYFGPGTRLTVL.

This chain joins TRBV6-5 and TRBJ1-6; the D is unclear. Germline V lookup: CDR1 MNHEY, CDR2 SVGAGI. V was pared by 4 bases and J by 0 bases, with 10 bases between. CDR3 length equals 16 residues. This CDR3 reads CASSSLPSSYNSPLHF. The CDR3 DNA reads as TGTGCCAGCAGTTCTCTTCCGAGCTCCTATAATTCACCCCTCCACTTT.

The rearrangement links TRBV5-4 to TRBJ1-6, with 9 nucleotides matching TRBD1. From germline, CDR1 is SGHNT and CDR2 YYREEE (reference sequence). V was clipped by 4 bases and J by 10 bases; unmatched bases: 6. The CDR3 totals 14 residues. The CDR3 spells CASSRDRVTSPLHF. DNA for the CDR3: TGTGCCAGCAGCCGGGACAGGGTTACCTCACCCCTCCACTTT.

J is TRBJ2-3 and V is TRBV4-1, with unresolved D. Germline CDR1 MGHRA, CDR2 YSYEKL. V dropped 4 bases and J dropped 6 bases, with 8 bases sitting between them. This CDR3 spans 12 amino acids. CDR3: CASSPSRDTQYF. The CDR3 bases are TGCGCCAGCAGCCCCAGCCGGGATACGCAGTATTTT.

The chain employs TRBV6-1 and TRBJ2-1, with D maybe TRBD2 (5 bases). The V gene lost 4 bases and the J gene lost 4 bases, with 11 bases spanning the gap. The CDR3 contains 14 residues. Germline V CDR1 and CDR2: MNHNS, SASEGT. The CDR3 region is CASSGAERYNEQFF. The CDR3 coding sequence is TGTGCCAGCAGTGGGGCGGAGCGGTACAATGAGCAGTTCTTC.

The chain joins TRBV6-6 to TRBJ2-7; D is ambiguous. V shed 6 bases and J shed 1 base, with 7 bases lying between them. Germline assignment: CDR1 MNHNY and CDR2 SVGAGI (reference sequence). This CDR3 comprises 12 residues. The DNA of the CDR3 is TGTGCCAGCAGAAGGCAGTCCTACGAGCAGTACTTC. It specifies CASRRQSYEQYF.

The chain combines TRBV27 with TRBJ1-1; 7 bases fit TRBD1. CDR3 length: 16 amino acids. J lost 0 bases, V lost 5 bases, and 9 bases had no gene match. Germline V gives CDR1 MNHEY, CDR2 SMNVEV (reference sequence). For the CDR3, the DNA is TGTGCCAGCAGTGCTGACAGGGTGTCCTTGAACACTGAAGCTTTCTTT. Its protein is CASSADRVSLNTEAFF.

The chain joins TRBV6-1 to TRBJ2-7; 8 bases are shared with TRBD1. The germline CDR1 and CDR2 sequences are MNHNS and SASEGT. Trimming took 4 bases from V and 2 from J; bases not matched to a gene: 10. This CDR3 is 16 amino acids long. As DNA, the CDR3 is TGTGCCAGCAGTGGGGGACAGGCCCAACCACCCTACGAGCAGTACTTC. Protein sequence: CASSGGQAQPPYEQYF.

The V gene is TRBV2, the J gene TRBJ2-1, with TRBD2 matching 8 bases. V was pared by 6 bases and J by 3 bases, with 10 bases of the junction left unmatched. Germline V gene lookup returns CDR1 SNHLY and CDR2 FYNNEI. The CDR3 covers 16 residues. The CDR3 nucleotides are TGTGCCAGCAGAAAGGAAGTAGCGGGGAACTACAATGAGCAGTTCTTC. It is translated as CASRKEVAGNYNEQFF.

The chain recombines TRBV10-3 with TRBJ1-2; 7 positions match TRBD1. The germline V gene has CDR1 ENHRY and CDR2 SYGVKD. J gave up 4 bases and V 0 bases, and 5 bases lay outside the gene matches. The CDR3 totals 15 residues. The CDR3 is CAISESPRGAYGYTF. The CDR3 region has the DNA TGTGCCATCAGTGAGTCGCCCAGGGGGGCCTATGGCTACACCTTC.

This clone was found once. The chain joins TRBV19 to TRBJ1-5; 8 bases are shared with TRBD1. CDR1 is LNHDA, CDR2 SQIVND, per germline (reference sequence). The CDR3 sequence is 17 residues long. Trimming at V came to 6 bases and at J to 3 bases, leaving 13 bases not matched to a gene. The CDR3 region has the DNA TGTGCCAGTAGCCGGCTTAGGGACAGGAGGAACAATCAGCCCCAGCATTTT. Encoded protein: CASSRLRDRRNNQPQHF.